The sequence of this T cell receptor beta chain was determined in a study of naive and memory T cell subsets (dated by TCRdb to the late 2010s). At the level of the whole study: Sorted naive and memory T cell subsets from peripheral blood were analyzed in the study using a UMI-based, open-source pipeline for TCR alpha and beta sequencing. IgG serology results and the functional CMV T cell responses were in complete agreement. RNA was DNase-treated and reverse transcribed with TCR constant-region primers, mostly using SuperScript III. What the study reported, not specific to this receptor: TCR abundance followed a power law whose exponent differed between naive and memory subsets but was consistent across the three individuals. In both CD4 and CD8 cells, the Gini index increased while Shannon and inverse Simpson diversity decreased from naive through CM, EM and EMRA. RNA-based TCR counts may be influenced by expression changes linked to T cell activation and differentiation. A clonotype was defined as a single alpha or beta chain sequence rather than as a paired alpha/beta receptor. After error correction, only a single occurrence was seen for over 95% of naive TCR sequences, so much steeper abundance distributions were produced than in memory subsets. The repertoire findings for the naive and memory subsets could not be validated against a ground truth because none was available.

This clonotype appeared many times. Its recognized antigen is unknown. Base qualities are not provided; no much larger clone lies one nucleotide away. Libraries were built with UMI-ligation and nested PCR. The beta constant-region primer was an equimolar mix of two oligonucleotides covering both TRBC1 and TRBC2. A single-stranded oligonucleotide bearing the SP2 primer plus a 12-nucleotide UMI was ligated onto the 3' end of the cDNA by T4 RNA ligase 1. Four rounds of PCR were used to amplify ligated cDNA, with nested alpha and beta constant-region primers being used together with the SP2 primer. The ligation reaction was kept at 16 degrees C for roughly 18-24 hours. PCR2 was usually performed as a SYBR Green qPCR and halted at a preset threshold so that over-amplification would not occur. All purifications after the first were performed with Agencourt AMPure XP magnetic beads. Libraries were quantified by Qubit and checked on a TapeStation, with a main peak expected near 650 bp. The pooled libraries were sequenced on an Illumina MiSeq using v2 2x251 paired-end kits, which usually yielded about 0.95-2.1 million reads per sample. Each sample library was pooled at approximately 4.2 nM, and about 4.5-7.5% PhiX was included to improve cluster recognition. As for the authors' bioinformatics: V and J genes were assigned to Demultiplexor-processed FASTQ reads by Decombinator through tag matching, with a single base-pair mismatch being allowed. Collapsinator used UMIs to correct both sequencing errors and frequency errors arising from PCR heterogeneity. TCRs were translated and CDR3s were extracted from the conserved cysteine to the FGXG phenylalanine by CDR3Translator, with non-productive sequences being flagged. Gini, Shannon entropy and inverse Simpson indices were calculated on repertoires subsampled to equal numbers of UMI-defined TCRs. Clonotype abundance distributions were fitted to a power law by maximum likelihood within the linear range. For one naive CD8 sample, the pipeline and MIGEC produced similar UMI counts, unique TCR numbers and clonal distributions. The repertoires were searched for several thousand CMV-associated CDR3 sequences that had been compiled from VDJdb and a published dataset. TCRdb redid the processing of the public reads, applying fastp at Q25 and MiXCR, and retained in-frame beta chains. Rows matching on CDR3 protein sequence are summarized as one entry with the most common DNA and genes. The authors' filters were not applied to this entry. For this sample there are around 40,000 distinct CDR3 sequences; 13% appear just once. Of the sample, 20% to 25% falls within the top ten clones.

V gives up 5 bases and J gives up 8 bases, and the segment between their germline ends measures 11 bases. From its cysteine to its phenylalanine, the CDR3 spans 12 amino acids. Solely the CDR3 DNA is kept, with 36 bases framed from the first base. TCR alpha and beta chain libraries were amplified separately from the second PCR step onward. Donor CMV status was determined by IFNgamma production from CD4+ T cells after overnight stimulation of fresh PBMCs with CMV viral lysate. Miltenyi beads were used first to positively select CD4 T cells, and CD8 T cells were then positively selected from the CD4-negative fraction. After staining for CD3, CD4, CD8, CD45RA, CD27 and a live/dead dye, cells were sorted on a BD Aria II into four subsets based on CD45RA and CD27. For sorting, CD45RA-CD27- cells were defined as effector memory cells, while CD45RA+CD27- cells were defined as EMRA cells. A few healthy volunteers provided blood, and the blood of each volunteer was split into CD4 and CD8 T cells and then into four differentiation subsets. Approximately 130 ml of peripheral blood was drawn per donor, and PBMC were isolated by Ficoll-Paque PLUS density-gradient centrifugation. Sorted cells were lysed in RLT buffer, and RNA was extracted with a Qiagen RNeasy kit and stored at -80°C.

The sequencing input was effector memory CD4+ T cells from blood. The cell subset or site label corresponds to: effector memory, CD45RA- CD27-. Recombination connected TRBV12-3 or TRBV12-4 to TRBJ2-3; a weak D assignment points to TRBD2 (5 bases agree). This receptor was taken from a human donor in good health. This receptor has the CDR3 CASSVSGATQYF. The nucleotides are TGTGCCAGCAGTGTAAGCGGCGCTACGCAGTATTTT.